Below are 8 T cell receptor beta chains sequenced from a single sample in a study of blood T cell repertoires in COVID-19. The data were produced by immunoSEQ multiplex PCR, yet TCRdb's version contains in-frame clones alone and is incomplete. The sample lists 90,000 or so clones, roughly 86% occurring once. The sample comprised peripheral blood. The receptors come from a human donor in a cohort sampled during active COVID-19.

The chain is built from TRBV6-6 and TRBJ2-7; tentatively, D is TRBD2 (6 bases). Germline V gene data show CDR1 as MNHNY and CDR2 as SVGAGI (reference sequence). V lost 2 bases and J lost 0, with 14 bases in between. There are 16 residues in the CDR3. DNA for the CDR3: TGTGCCAGCAGTTACCATCAGGGAGGCTCCTCCTACGAGCAGTACTTC. Its translation is CASSYHQGGSSYEQYF.

V is TRBV28 and J is TRBJ2-7, with 8 positions matching TRBD2. The V and J ends lost 6 bases and 0 bases, in that order; junction bases with no gene match: 4. The CDR3 length is 14 residues. CDR1 is MDHEN and CDR2 is SYDVKM in the germline V gene. CDR3 sequence (DNA): TGTGCCAGCAGCCTAGCGGGCCCCTCCTACGAGCAGTACTTC. Translating gives CASSLAGPSYEQYF. Full variable domain (rest looked up from reference TRBV28 and TRBJ2-7): DVKVTQSSRYLVKRTGEKVFLECVQDMDHENMFWYRQDPGLGLRLIYFSYDVKMKEKGDIPEGYSVSREKKERFSLILESASTNQTSMYLCASSLAGPSYEQYFGPGTRLTVT.

The V and J genes are TRBV11-1 and TRBJ2-3; D unresolved. Germline V gene lookup returns CDR1 SGHAT and CDR2 FQDESV (reference sequence). V shed 5 bases and J shed 0 bases, with 12 bases lying between them. The CDR3 consists of 15 residues. CDR3 protein: CASSLMQASTDTQYF. The CDR3 coding sequence is TGTGCCAGCAGCCTAATGCAGGCCAGCACAGATACGCAGTATTTT.

V gene TRBV4-1 combines with J gene TRBJ2-1; 7 bases fit TRBD1. The trim removed 0 bases at V and 12 bases at J, leaving 5 bases unmatched. This CDR3 region has 13 residues. CDR1 MGHRA and CDR2 YSYEKL come from the germline V gene. The CDR3 sequence: CASSQDRQGMQFF. CDR3 coding DNA: TGCGCCAGCAGCCAAGATAGACAGGGAATGCAGTTCTTC.

The genes are TRBV5-1 and TRBJ2-1; 10 positions agree with TRBD1. Trimming at V came to 3 bases and at J to 3 bases, leaving 9 bases not matched to a gene. Germline assignment: CDR1 SGHRS and CDR2 YFSETQ. CDR3 length: 17 residues. In DNA, the CDR3 is TGCGCCAGCAGCTCAATCGGGGACAGGGGACTCTACAATGAGCAGTTCTTC. This encodes CASSSIGDRGLYNEQFF.

The V call is TRBV25-1, the J call TRBJ1-4; 9 bases map to TRBD1. In germline, CDR1 is MGHDK, CDR2 SYGVNS. J lost 7 bases, V lost 5 bases, and 5 bases had no gene match. The CDR3 has 14 amino acids. The CDR3 DNA reads as TGTGCCAGCAGTACCGGGACAGGGACTGAAAAACTGTTTTTT. This encodes CASSTGTGTEKLFF.

The gene calls are TRBV3-1 (or the pseudogene TRBV3-2) and TRBJ2-3; the D gene is possibly TRBD2 (5 bases). Looked up from germline, CDR1 is LGHDT and CDR2 is YNNKEL (reference sequence). Trimming pared 2 bases from V and 2 bases from J, leaving 11 bases between. The CDR3 length is 15 residues. The CDR3 is CASSQTRAHTDTQYF. The CDR3 coding sequence is TGTGCCAGCAGCCAAACTAGGGCGCACACAGATACGCAGTATTTT.

The chain couples TRBV6-5 to TRBJ2-3; TRBD1 matches 9 bases. Germline V lookup: CDR1 MNHEY, CDR2 SVGAGI. J gave up 4 bases and V 2 bases, and 7 bases lay outside the gene matches. The CDR3 length is 16 residues. Here the CDR3 reads CASSYRGTGFADTQYF. The CDR3 DNA follows: TGTGCCAGCAGTTACAGGGGGACAGGGTTTGCAGATACGCAGTATTTT.